A single sample is the source of the 20 T cell receptor beta chains below, sequenced in a study of T cell changes during pregnancy in multiple sclerosis. Clones were read by immunoSEQ multiplex PCR, and TCRdb kept only the in-frame ones, dropping some. Of approximately 20,000 clones listed, more than 80% are singletons. The input for sequencing was CD8+ T cells from peripheral blood mononuclear cells, taken in the third trimester of pregnancy. Every receptor here comes from a female donor in good health, enrolled as a control in a pregnancy study.

As to this clone: Sequence at one end of the junction differs from germline and may be a read error. The chain uses TRBV4-3 and TRBJ2-3, with no clear D. This CDR3 is 13 amino acids long. The germline V gene encodes CDR1 LGHNA and CDR2 YSLEER. This chain's CDR3 is CASSQDPLDAQYF. In DNA, the CDR3 is TGCGCCAGCAGCCAAGATCCTCTAGATGCGCAGTATTTT.

The gene calls are TRBV28 and TRBJ2-1, with a weak D call TRBD1 (7 bases). This CDR3 is built from 16 residues. V shed 0 bases and J shed 10 bases, with 19 bases lying between them. Germline CDR1 reads MDHEN; CDR2 reads SYDVKM. The CDR3 loop reads CASSLWEGGGQDEQFF. Written as DNA, the CDR3 is TGTGCCAGCAGTTTATGGGAAGGGGGAGGACAGGACGAGCAGTTCTTC.

The CDR3 is CASSGGRGSNNEQFF. In nucleotides, the CDR3 is TGCGCCAGCAGCGGAGGGAGGGGGAGCAACAATGAGCAGTTCTTC. V gene TRBV4-3 combines with J gene TRBJ2-1, with a tentative D call TRBD2 (7 bases). The CDR3 consists of 15 residues. V was shortened by 5 bases and J by 5 bases, with 16 bases between the two germline ends. The V gene's germline CDR1 is LGHNA and CDR2 YSLEER.

The chain couples TRBV19 to TRBJ2-5, with D tentatively TRBD1 (5 bases). This CDR3 contains 15 residues. V shed 4 bases and J shed 5 bases, with 17 bases lying between them. Germline CDR1 and CDR2: LNHDA and SQIVND (reference sequence). This CDR3 is CASSTVDSDGETQYF. CDR3 bases: TGTGCCAGTAGTACCGTCGACAGCGACGGGGAGACCCAGTACTTC.

The count of this clone is one. V gene TRBV7-6 combines with J gene TRBJ1-6; 9 bases line up with TRBD1. Per the germline V gene, CDR1 is SGHVS and CDR2 is FNYEAQ. CDR3 length: 15 residues. V trimming: 4 bases; J trimming: 11 bases; junction bases outside the gene matches: 9. The CDR3 DNA sequence: TGTGCCAGCAGCTCGTCCGGGACAGGGTTCACACCCCTCCACTTT. Amino acids: CASSSSGTGFTPLHF. The entire variable domain, with the rest obtained from reference TRBV7-6 and TRBJ1-6, is as follows: GAGVSQSPRYKVTKRGQDVALRCDPISGHVSLYWYRQALGQGPEFLTYFNYEAQQDKSGLPNDRFSAERPEGSISTLTIQRTEQRDSAMYRCASSSSGTGFTPLHFGNGTRLTVT.

The chain is built from TRBV28 and TRBJ2-5; D is perhaps TRBD2 (6 bases). The V gene lost 5 bases and the J gene lost 2 bases, with 21 bases spanning the gap. The length of the CDR3 is 17 residues. Germline-derived CDR1 and CDR2 are MDHEN and SYDVKM. CDR3 coding DNA: TGTGCCAGCAGTCTTAGCGGTATTACTAGTATTCAAGAGACCCAGTACTTC. Translated: CASSLSGITSIQETQYF.

The rearrangement uses TRBV19 and TRBJ1-3; tentatively, D is TRBD1 (6 bases). CDR1 and CDR2 (germline): LNHDA, SQIVND (reference sequence). V was clipped by 5 bases and J by 0 bases, with 11 bases between them. This CDR3 has 15 residues. CDR3 coding DNA: TGTGCCAGTAGTTTGGCGGACAGCTCTGGAAACACCATATATTTT. Protein: CASSLADSSGNTIYF. Combining the CDR3 with reference TRBV19 and TRBJ1-3 gives the whole variable domain DGGITQSPKYLFRKEGQNVTLSCEQNLNHDAMYWYRQDPGQGLRLIYYSQIVNDFQKGDIAEGYSVSREKKESFPLTVTSAQKNPTAFYLCASSLADSSGNTIYFGEGSWLTVV.

This chain links TRBV28 with TRBJ2-7; D perhaps matches TRBD1 (6 bases). The CDR3 spans 14 residues. V lost 5 bases to trimming and J lost 3 bases, with 14 bases between them. Germline-derived CDR1 and CDR2 are MDHEN and SYDVKM. CDR3 bases: TGTGCCAGCAGTGTCCGGGACAACAACTACGAGCAGTACTTC. Its protein is CASSVRDNNYEQYF.

This clone was seen a single time. The chain has TRBV7-9 and TRBJ2-1, with D unresolved. Trimming took off 3 bases at V and 9 bases at J, with 6 bases between the two ends. The CDR3 length is 11 residues. Germline assignment: CDR1 SEHNR and CDR2 FQNEAQ (reference sequence). The CDR3 here is CASSFSVEQFF. CDR3 DNA sequence: TGTGCCAGCAGCTTCTCTGTTGAGCAGTTCTTC.

A single count supports this clone. The V and J genes are TRBV5-8 and TRBJ1-5; D call uncertain. In germline, CDR1 is SGHTS, CDR2 YDEGEE. This CDR3 spans 14 amino acids. V lost 0 bases, J lost 1 base, and 5 bases lay in between. The CDR3 loop reads CASSLGHSNQPQHF. The CDR3 nucleotides read TGTGCCAGCAGCTTGGGACACAGCAATCAGCCCCAGCATTTT.

This chain joins TRBV19 and TRBJ1-5; D ambiguous. The CDR3 has 16 amino acids. The ends were cut back, 3 bases at V and 0 bases at J, with 12 bases in the middle. CDR1 LNHDA and CDR2 SQIVND come from the germline V gene (reference sequence). Here the CDR3 reads CASSMAGGISNQPQHF. CDR3 sequence (DNA): TGTGCCAGTAGTATGGCGGGAGGCATTAGCAATCAGCCCCAGCATTTT.

The rearrangement joins TRBV6-1 to TRBJ1-4, with D maybe TRBD1 (5 bases). The CDR3 sequence is 14 residues long. Germline V lookup: CDR1 MNHNS, CDR2 SASEGT. Trimming took 5 bases from V and 8 from J, leaving 15 bases between them. The CDR3 region is CASSPTRGEEKLFF. CDR3 in DNA: TGTGCCAGCAGTCCGACCCGGGGGGAGGAAAAACTGTTTTTT.

CDR3 in DNA: TGCGCCAGCAGCCAAGATTGGGGGGGGACATACAATGAGCAGTTCTTC. It specifies CASSQDWGGTYNEQFF. The genes are TRBV4-3 and TRBJ2-1, with a weak D call TRBD2 (7 bases). Trimming left V 0 bases short and J 4 bases short, with 13 bases between. CDR1 and CDR2 from the germline V gene are LGHNA and YSLEER. This CDR3 has 16 amino acids.

The gene calls are TRBV28 and TRBJ1-6, with TRBD1 matching 7 bases. This CDR3 spans 15 amino acids. The germline CDR1 and CDR2 sequences are MDHEN and SYDVKM. V was clipped by 5 bases and J by 7 bases; unmatched bases: 8. CDR3 in DNA: TGTGCCAGCAGTCCGAGACAGGGAGGCAATTCACCCCTCCACTTT. Translated, it gives CASSPRQGGNSPLHF. Supplemented by reference TRBV28 and TRBJ1-6, the full variable domain reads DVKVTQSSRYLVKRTGEKVFLECVQDMDHENMFWYRQDPGLGLRLIYFSYDVKMKEKGDIPEGYSVSREKKERFSLILESASTNQTSMYLCASSPRQGGNSPLHFGNGTRLTVT.

The rearrangement joins TRBV27 to TRBJ2-3, with 8 positions matching TRBD2. Germline CDR1 reads MNHEY; CDR2 reads SMNVEV (reference sequence). With V trimmed by 3 bases and J by 6 bases, 8 bases remained unmatched. The CDR3 is made up of 15 amino acids. The CDR3 loop is CASSFWRGERDTQYF. CDR3 in DNA: TGTGCCAGCAGTTTCTGGCGGGGGGAGAGGGATACGCAGTATTTT.

The chain links TRBV5-4 to TRBJ2-5, with 8 positions matching TRBD1. V dropped 2 bases and J dropped 5; count of bases not matched to a gene: 8. Germline CDR1 reads SGHNT; CDR2 reads YYREEE (reference sequence). CDR3 size: 15 residues. CDR3 nucleotide sequence: TGTGCCAGCAGCTTAAGTACAGGGGGTAGGGAGACCCAGTACTTC. Encoded protein: CASSLSTGGRETQYF.

V gene TRBV29-1 combines with J gene TRBJ2-7, with a weak D call TRBD1 (6 bases). The germline V and J ends were trimmed by 6 bases and 5 bases, with 17 bases remaining between them. The CDR3 sequence is 13 residues long. The germline V gene encodes CDR1 SQVTM and CDR2 ANQGSEA. CDR3 protein: CSVGASPSDEQYF. The CDR3 nucleotides read TGCAGCGTGGGGGCATCCCCGAGTGACGAGCAGTACTTC.

This clone was found a few times. V usage is TRBV7-6 and J usage is TRBJ2-5, with 12 bases identical to TRBD2. Germline loops: CDR1 SGHVS, CDR2 FNYEAQ. The CDR3 is made up of 16 amino acids. The J segment lost 5 bases and the V segment lost 0 bases, leaving 4 bases of the junction unmatched. The chain's CDR3 is CASSLAMTSGGETQYF. The CDR3, as DNA: TGTGCCAGCAGCTTAGCCATGACTAGCGGGGGTGAGACCCAGTACTTC.

The CDR3 region is CASSWPARGLCTDTQYF. The CDR3 nucleotides read TGTGCCAGCAGCTGGCCCGCCCGGGGGTTGTGCACAGATACGCAGTATTTT. This chain links TRBV11-3 with TRBJ2-3; a weak D match, TRBD2 (6 bases). Looked up from germline, CDR1 is SGHNT and CDR2 is YENEEA. V lost 4 bases to trimming and J lost 1 base, with 18 bases between them. The CDR3 covers 17 residues.

This clone has only one observation. The gene calls are TRBV4-1 and TRBJ2-7; the match to TRBD1 covers 7 bases. This CDR3 is 12 amino acids long. V shed 4 bases and J 5 bases; nucleotides not matched to a gene: 2. Germline values: CDR1 MGHRA, CDR2 YSYEKL. For the CDR3, the DNA is TGCGCCAGCAGCCCGGGACAGAACGAGCAGTACTTC. Protein product: CASSPGQNEQYF.